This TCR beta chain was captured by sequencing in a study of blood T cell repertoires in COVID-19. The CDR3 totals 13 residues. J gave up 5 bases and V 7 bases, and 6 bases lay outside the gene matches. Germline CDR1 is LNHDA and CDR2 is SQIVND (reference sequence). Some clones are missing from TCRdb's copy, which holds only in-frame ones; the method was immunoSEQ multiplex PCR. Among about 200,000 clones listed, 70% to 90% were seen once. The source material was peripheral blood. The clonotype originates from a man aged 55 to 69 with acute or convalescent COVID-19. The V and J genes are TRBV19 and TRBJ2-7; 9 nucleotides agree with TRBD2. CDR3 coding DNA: TGTGCCAGTAATACGGGACTAGCCCACGAGCAGTACTTC. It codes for CASNTGLAHEQYF.